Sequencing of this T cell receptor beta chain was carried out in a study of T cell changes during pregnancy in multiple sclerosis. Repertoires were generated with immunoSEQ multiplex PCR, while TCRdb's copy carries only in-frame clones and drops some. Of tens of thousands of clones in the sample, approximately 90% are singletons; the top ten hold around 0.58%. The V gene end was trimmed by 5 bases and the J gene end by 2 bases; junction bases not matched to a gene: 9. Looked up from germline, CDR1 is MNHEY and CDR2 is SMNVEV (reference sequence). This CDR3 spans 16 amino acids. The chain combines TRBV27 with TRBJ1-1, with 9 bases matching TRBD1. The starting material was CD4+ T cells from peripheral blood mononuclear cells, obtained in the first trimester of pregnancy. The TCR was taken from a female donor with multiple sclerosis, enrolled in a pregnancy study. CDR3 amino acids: CASSLLRQGGNTEAFF. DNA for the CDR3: TGTGCCAGCAGTCTTCTTCGACAGGGGGGAAACACTGAAGCTTTCTTT.